Below are 18 T cell receptor beta chains sequenced from a single sample in a study of cytomegalovirus exposure and HLA in healthy donors. 13 Jbeta primers and 60 Vbeta primers were used for the PCR. Clones were read by immunoSEQ multiplex PCR, and TCRdb kept only the in-frame ones, dropping some. The table shows 130,000 or so clones, with about three quarters occurring only once. The sequenced material came from PBMCs. These TCRs come from a man in his forties in good health and CMV-seropositive.

The genes are TRBV5-1 and TRBJ2-3; D may be TRBD2 (6 bases). This CDR3 has 16 residues. V dropped 7 bases and J dropped 2 bases, with 20 bases sitting between them. Germline CDR1 SGHRS, CDR2 YFSETQ. The CDR3 DNA sequence: TGCGCCAGCTCCGCCGAGGGAGGCGCAAACACAGATACGCAGTATTTT. Residues: CASSAEGGANTDTQYF. Full variable domain (outside the CDR3, taken from reference TRBV5-1 and TRBJ2-3): KAGVTQTPRYLIKTRGQQVTLSCSPISGHRSVSWYQQTPGQGLQFLFEYFSETQRNKGNFPGRFSGRQFSNSRSEMNVSTLELGDSALYLCASSAEGGANTDTQYFGPGTRLTVL.

This clone was picked up a small number of times. V and J are TRBV7-6 and TRBJ2-5; 7 bases match TRBD1. Germline CDR1 and CDR2: SGHVS and FNYEAQ. CDR3 length: 15 residues. Trimming took 0 bases from V and 2 from J; bases not matched to a gene: 3. The CDR3, as DNA: TGTGCCAGCAGCTTAGCGGGGACAGCTCAAGAGACCCAGTACTTC. This encodes CASSLAGTAQETQYF.

This chain links TRBV5-1 with TRBJ2-3; TRBD2 matches at 11 bases. The CDR3 has 16 amino acids. Germline-derived CDR1 and CDR2 are SGHRS and YFSETQ. V lost 4 bases and J lost 1; bases outside the gene matches: 5. The CDR3 DNA reads TGCGCCAGCAGCCAACTAGCGGGGGAGGGCACAGATACGCAGTATTTT. Protein: CASSQLAGEGTDTQYF. Together with reference TRBV5-1 and TRBJ2-3, the CDR3 gives the full variable domain: KAGVTQTPRYLIKTRGQQVTLSCSPISGHRSVSWYQQTPGQGLQFLFEYFSETQRNKGNFPGRFSGRQFSNSRSEMNVSTLELGDSALYLCASSQLAGEGTDTQYFGPGTRLTVL.

The V and J genes are TRBV7-2 and TRBJ2-7, with 10 bases lining up with TRBD2. Germline assignment: CDR1 SGHTA and CDR2 FQGNSA. V trimming: 5 bases; J trimming: 1 base; junction bases outside the gene matches: 8. This CDR3 has 16 residues. CDR3 coding DNA: TGTGCCAGCAGCCCAGGGGGTAGCGGGGGGTCCTACGAGCAGTACTTC. Its protein is CASSPGGSGGSYEQYF.

The chain carries TRBV5-4 and TRBJ2-7; TRBD2 matches at 16 bases. The CDR3 loop spans 15 amino acids. J lost 7 bases, V lost 4 bases, and 5 bases had no gene match. Germline CDR1 is SGHNT and CDR2 is YYREEE (reference sequence). In DNA, the CDR3 is TGTGCCAGCAGCATTGGGACTAGCGGGAGGGGGGAGCAGTACTTC. Protein: CASSIGTSGRGEQYF.

This rearrangement joins TRBV7-6 to TRBJ2-7; the match to TRBD1 covers 9 bases. The CDR3 covers 13 residues. Trimming cost V 2 bases and J 10 bases; bases outside gene matches: 6. Germline V gene data show CDR1 as SGHVS and CDR2 as FNYEAQ. The CDR3 DNA reads as TGTGCCAGCAGCTTATGGACAGGGGCCGAACAGTACTTC. Encoded protein: CASSLWTGAEQYF.

This clone has only a few counts. The CDR3 here is CASSDAGTRNSYEQYF. CDR3 nucleotide sequence: TGTGCCAGCAGCGATGCAGGGACTAGGAACTCCTACGAGCAGTACTTC. V usage is TRBV5-4 and J usage is TRBJ2-7, with TRBD2 matching 8 bases. Trimming took 4 bases from V and 0 from J; bases not matched to a gene: 9. This CDR3 contains 16 residues. Germline V lookup: CDR1 SGHNT, CDR2 YYREEE (reference sequence).

V usage is TRBV5-1 and J usage is TRBJ2-5, with a tentative D call TRBD1 (6 bases). The V gene's germline CDR1 is SGHRS and CDR2 YFSETQ. V lost 6 bases and J 4 bases, leaving 13 bases between the germline ends. The CDR3 is 13 residues long. CDR3 coding DNA: TGCGCCAGCACTCTAGGGGGTGGAGAGACCCAGTACTTC. Its translation: CASTLGGGETQYF.

The V and J genes are TRBV28 and TRBJ2-7, with TRBD1 matching 8 bases. Germline lookup yields CDR1 MDHEN and CDR2 SYDVKM. This CDR3 is built from 15 residues. V trimming: 4 bases; J trimming: 2 bases; junction bases outside the gene matches: 7. CDR3 nucleotides: TGTGCCAGCAGTTCCCCGACAGGGGCAACCTACGAGCAGTACTTC. Its protein is CASSSPTGATYEQYF.

The chain is built from TRBV19 and TRBJ2-1; D might be TRBD2 (6 bases). CDR1 is LNHDA and CDR2 is SQIVND in the germline V gene (reference sequence). The CDR3 totals 15 residues. Trimming removed 3 bases at V and 8 bases at J, with 17 bases between. The CDR3 is CASSIAEGLSHEQFF. CDR3 DNA: TGTGCCAGTAGTATTGCGGAGGGCTTAAGCCATGAGCAGTTCTTC. Full variable domain (rest looked up from reference TRBV19 and TRBJ2-1): DGGITQSPKYLFRKEGQNVTLSCEQNLNHDAMYWYRQDPGQGLRLIYYSQIVNDFQKGDIAEGYSVSREKKESFPLTVTSAQKNPTAFYLCASSIAEGLSHEQFFGPGTRLTVL.

CDR3 coding DNA: TGCGCCAGCAGTCCCCGAGGCTCCTACAATGAGCAGTTCTTC. Its protein is CASSPRGSYNEQFF. The chain joins TRBV10-1 to TRBJ2-1; no firm D call. V lost 5 bases and J 0 bases, leaving 8 bases between the germline ends. CDR3 length: 14 amino acids. The germline V gene has CDR1 WNHNN and CDR2 SYGVQD (reference sequence).

In this sample, this clone turned up a few times. The V gene is TRBV28, the J gene TRBJ1-1; the D gene is possibly TRBD1 (6 bases). V was clipped by 2 bases and J by 5 bases, with 15 bases between them. The CDR3 is 15 residues long. Germline-derived CDR1 and CDR2 are MDHEN and SYDVKM. This chain's CDR3 is CASSLTSTGSTEAFF. DNA of the CDR3: TGTGCCAGCAGTTTAACTTCTACAGGGAGTACTGAAGCTTTCTTT.

A single count supports this clone. The rearrangement links TRBV10-3 to TRBJ2-3; 10 positions agree with TRBD2. The J segment lost 5 bases and the V segment lost 4 bases, leaving 6 bases of the junction unmatched. The CDR3 has 15 amino acids. From germline, CDR1 is ENHRY and CDR2 SYGVKD. Here the CDR3 DNA reads TGTGCCATCAGTGGCCTAGCGGGGGCCGGAGATACGCAGTATTTT. It specifies CAISGLAGAGDTQYF.

This clone was seen more than once but under ten times. The chain is built from TRBV5-4 and TRBJ2-7; 7 bases fit TRBD1. There are 14 residues in the CDR3. The V and J ends lost 4 bases and 9 bases, in that order; junction bases with no gene match: 13. Per germline, CDR1 SGHNT and CDR2 YYREEE (reference sequence). The chain's CDR3 is CASSLSGTVSGQYF. CDR3 DNA: TGTGCCAGCAGCCTCTCCGGGACAGTGAGTGGGCAGTACTTC.

About this clone: The junction does not match germline at one end; this may be a read error. The chain recombines TRBV7-7 with TRBJ2-7, with 8 bases lining up with TRBD1. Germline CDR1 reads SSHAT; CDR2 reads FNYEAQ (reference sequence). The CDR3 has 14 amino acids. The CDR3 region has the DNA TGTGCTAGCAGTCCCGGGACAGGCGGCTACGAGCAGTACTTC. Its protein product is CASSPGTGGYEQYF.

This clone was recorded a few times. The chain combines TRBV5-1 with TRBJ2-3; tentatively, D is TRBD1 (6 bases). This CDR3 region has 16 residues. Germline V gives CDR1 SGHRS, CDR2 YFSETQ. The V and J ends lost 4 bases and 2 bases respectively, with 17 bases between them. The DNA for the CDR3 is TGCGCCAGCAGCCCGCATCTGGCAGGGGCCACAGATACGCAGTATTTT. Encoded protein: CASSPHLAGATDTQYF.

This clone has just one count. V usage is TRBV28 and J usage is TRBJ2-1; 14 nucleotides agree with TRBD2. CDR3 length: 16 residues. The V gene end was trimmed by 3 bases and the J gene end by 9 bases; junction bases not matched to a gene: 7. The germline gives CDR1 MDHEN, CDR2 SYDVKM. Here the CDR3 DNA reads TGTGCCAGCAGTTTCCTGGGACTAGCGGGAGTTGGTGAGCAGTTCTTC. It encodes CASSFLGLAGVGEQFF.

This chain links TRBV10-3 with TRBJ2-5, with D possibly TRBD1 on 7 matching bases. The germline gives CDR1 ENHRY, CDR2 SYGVKD. V gave up 6 bases and J gave up 3 bases, with 11 bases separating them. CDR3 length: 13 amino acids. The CDR3 here is CAIREGAEETQYF. The DNA for the CDR3 is TGTGCCATCAGGGAGGGGGCGGAAGAGACCCAGTACTTC.